This is a list of T cell receptor beta chains from one sample in a study of blood T cell repertoires in COVID-19. Method: immunoSEQ multiplex PCR; TCRdb's copy keeps in-frame clones and lacks some. The profile shows about 160,000 clones, approximately 80% of them singletons. The sample was peripheral blood. The receptors come from a human donor in a cohort sampled during active COVID-19. CDR3s include the opening cysteine and the closing phenylalanine or tryptophan. D genes are given only for firm matches. For some rows the clone size is stated as once, few or many, or as a class when expanded; others skip it.

clone size	V gene	J gene	D gene	CDR3 DNA	CDR3 protein
.	TRBV7-6	TRBJ2-1	.	TGTGCCAGCAGCGATGGACTACCAGATAGGGATGAGCAGTTCTTC	CASSDGLPDRDEQFF
.	TRBV6-2/TRBV6-3	TRBJ1-3	.	TGTGCCAGCAGTAGAGGGACTGGAAACACCATATATTTT	CASSRGTGNTIYF
.	TRBV6-5	TRBJ1-5	TRBD1	TGTGCCAGCAGGCGGGGGACAGGGTCTAATCAGCCCCAGCATTTT	CASRRGTGSNQPQHF
.	TRBV9	TRBJ2-7	TRBD1	TGTGCCAGCAGCGACCGGGACAGGGGCGACGAGCAGTACTTC	CASSDRDRGDEQYF
.	TRBV10-3	TRBJ1-5	TRBD1	TGTGCCATCAGTGAGTCGGCCGGGACAGGGGGACTCAGCAATCAGCCCCAGCATTTT	CAISESAGTGGLSNQPQHF
many	TRBV6-5	TRBJ1-3	.	TGTGCCAGCAGTTGGAGCCCTGGAAACACCATATATTTT	CASSWSPGNTIYF
.	TRBV18	TRBJ1-2	TRBD1	TGTGCCAGCTCACAAGACAGGGGGCGAGGACCCGGCTACACCTTC	CASSQDRGRGPGYTF
.	TRBV27	TRBJ1-1	TRBD1	TGTGCCAGCAGTTTACGGGGACAGGGATTAACTGAAGCTTTCTTT	CASSLRGQGLTEAFF
.	TRBV15	TRBJ1-1	.	TGTGCCACCAGCAGAGGATGGGACAAATACCTCAAAACTAACACTGAAGCTTTCTTT	CATSRGWDKYLKTNTEAFF
.	TRBV18	TRBJ2-2	TRBD2	TGTGCCAGCTCCCCCCCCGGGACTAGCGGCTCGAACACCGGGGAGCTGTTTTTT	CASSPPGTSGSNTGELFF
many	TRBV7-2	TRBJ2-7	.	TGTGCCAGCAGCTTAGTAGGGGGACCCAGCTCCTACGAGCAGTACTTC	CASSLVGGPSSYEQYF
.	TRBV5-6	TRBJ1-2	.	TGTGCCAGCAGCTTCTCGGGGAGGGGAGATGGCTACACCTTC	CASSFSGRGDGYTF
.	TRBV28	TRBJ2-1	.	TGTGCCAGCAGTTTGGCAGGGAACAATGAGCAGTTCTTC	CASSLAGNNEQFF
.	TRBV4-3	TRBJ2-4	.	TGCGCCAGCAGCCATGCCGGGAGCAAAAACATTCAGTACTTC	CASSHAGSKNIQYF
.	TRBV7-3	TRBJ2-1	.	TGTGCCAGCAGCTTTTTAACAAGCAGCGGTGAGCAGTTCTTC	CASSFLTSSGEQFF
.	TRBV10-3	TRBJ1-2	TRBD1	TGTGCCATCAGTGAGGGGACAGCAGAATATGGCTACACCTTC	CAISEGTAEYGYTF
.	TRBV6-5	TRBJ2-6	TRBD1	TGTGCCAGCAGGGGGACAGGCCCCCCCAACGTCCTGACTTTC	CASRGTGPPNVLTF
.	TRBV7-9	TRBJ1-2	.	TGTGCCAGCAGCTTAGAAACAGATGGCTACACCTTC	CASSLETDGYTF
.	TRBV4-1	TRBJ1-3	TRBD1	TGCGCCAGCAGCCAGCCGACAGGGGAGGGTGGAAACACCATATATTTT	CASSQPTGEGGNTIYF
.	TRBV10-2	TRBJ2-1	.	TGCGCCAGCAGTGAGTCGTTGGCTGTCTACAATGAGCAGTTCTTC	CASSESLAVYNEQFF
once	TRBV6-5	TRBJ2-3	.	TGTGCCAGCAGTTACAGGGACACCACAGATACGCAGTATTTT	CASSYRDTTDTQYF
.	TRBV4-1	TRBJ2-2	TRBD1	TGCGCCAGCAGCCAAAAGCTCACCACCGGGACAGGGACCACCGGGGAGCTGTTTTTT	CASSQKLTTGTGTTGELFF
.	TRBV5-5	TRBJ2-7	TRBD1	TGTGCCAGCAGCTTGGGGGGACAGGGGGCCTACGAGCAGTACTTC	CASSLGGQGAYEQYF
.	TRBV18	TRBJ1-3	.	TGTGCCAGCTCACGAACGGAGACTGGAAACACCATATATTTT	CASSRTETGNTIYF
once	TRBV10-1	TRBJ2-7	.	TGCGCCAGCAGTGAGGGACGGGGCTACGAGCAGTACTTC	CASSEGRGYEQYF
.	TRBV2	TRBJ1-4	.	TGTGCAACGAACCGCGGCCTGAGCGAAAAACTGTTTTTT	CATNRGLSEKLFF
.	TRBV29-1	TRBJ2-1	.	TGCAGCGTTGAGGGCAATAAGGACTACAATGAGCAGTTCTTC	CSVEGNKDYNEQFF
few	TRBV21-1	TRBJ1-4	.	TGTGCCAGCAGCGGTGGTCCGAGGGAAATGTATAATGAAAAACTGTTTTTT	CASSGGPREMYNEKLFF
once	TRBV23-1	TRBJ1-2	.	TGCGCCAGCAGTCAGGTTAGGGGCGCCCCCCGCTATGGCTACACCTTC	CASSQVRGAPRYGYTF
.	TRBV19	TRBJ1-1	TRBD1	TGTGCCAGTAGGCTCACCGGGACAGGGGTAAGATGGAACACTGAAGCTTTCTTT	CASRLTGTGVRWNTEAFF
.	TRBV27	TRBJ1-2	TRBD1	TGTGCCAGCAGAGGACAGGCGTTAGGCTATGGCTACACCTTC	CASRGQALGYGYTF
.	TRBV2	TRBJ1-5	TRBD1	TGTGCCAGCAGTGTAAGCGGGACAGGGGGACAGCCCCAGCATTTT	CASSVSGTGGQPQHF
.	TRBV7-8	TRBJ2-2	.	TGTGCCAGCAGCTTAGGAGTCGGACAAAACACCGGGGAGCTGTTTTTT	CASSLGVGQNTGELFF
.	TRBV11-3	TRBJ2-6	TRBD2	TGTGCCAGCAGCTTACTCCGGGGGGGGGCCCAGTCTGGGGCCAACGTCCTGACTTTC	CASSLLRGGAQSGANVLTF
few	TRBV2	TRBJ2-7	TRBD2	TGTGCCAGCAGCCATGGGGGGGTCAGCGAGCAGTACTTC	CASSHGGVSEQYF
.	TRBV5-1	TRBJ2-7	.	TGCGCCAGCAGCCAAACGACTGAGCCGTGGTACGAGCAGTACTTC	CASSQTTEPWYEQYF
.	TRBV7-2	TRBJ2-5	.	TGTGCCAGCAGCTTAAATCTCGGGAGAGAGACCCAGTACTTC	CASSLNLGRETQYF
.	TRBV5-5	TRBJ1-3	.	TGTGCCAGCAGCTTGGTGCAGGGAAACACCATATATTTT	CASSLVQGNTIYF
.	TRBV5-4	TRBJ2-5	.	TGTGCCAGCAGCTTGGAAGGGGGGGAGACCCAAGAGACCCAGTACTTC	CASSLEGGETQETQYF
.	TRBV19	TRBJ1-2	.	TGTGCCAGTAGTCGGGAATTCTATGGCTACACCTTC	CASSREFYGYTF
once	TRBV27	TRBJ1-1	.	TGTGCCAGCAGTTTATCCAGGCTGATGAACACTGAAGCTTTCTTT	CASSLSRLMNTEAFF
.	TRBV6-5	TRBJ2-7	TRBD1	TGTGCCAGCAGTTACTCAAAGACAGGGTTTTCCTACGAGCAGTACTTC	CASSYSKTGFSYEQYF
.	TRBV5-1	TRBJ2-7	.	TGCGCCAGCAGCTTGGACCTCCGGGACACCTCTTACGAGCAGTACTTC	CASSLDLRDTSYEQYF
.	TRBV29-1	TRBJ1-2	.	TGCAGCGTTGTGGGACATTCGCCTTATGGCTACACCTTC	CSVVGHSPYGYTF